The clone carrying this T cell receptor (beta chain) is a singleton in its sample. The CDR3 sequence is 16 residues long. The germline V gene encodes CDR1 SGHDT and CDR2 YYEEEE. Germline trimming cut 2 bases from V and 4 bases from J; bases unmatched to any gene: 9. This specimen belongs to a study of shared T cell receptors in the human thymus. Generated by immunoSEQ multiplex PCR, the TCRdb table keeps only in-frame clones and is missing some. Among 700,000 or so clones listed, approximately 85% were seen once. These data were also filed under a second study, of human thymus T cells. From that report: In corrective heart surgery, resections were taken, and these provided the thymus tissue.

The source material was thymocytes. This clonotype was sampled from a girl in the first two years of life with a congenital heart defect. The rearrangement links TRBV5-6 to TRBJ2-7; the match to TRBD1 covers 10 bases. DNA of the CDR3: TGTGCCAGCAGCTTCGGGTTGGGGGACAGGGGTTACGAGCAGTACTTC. Translation gives CASSFGLGDRGYEQYF.